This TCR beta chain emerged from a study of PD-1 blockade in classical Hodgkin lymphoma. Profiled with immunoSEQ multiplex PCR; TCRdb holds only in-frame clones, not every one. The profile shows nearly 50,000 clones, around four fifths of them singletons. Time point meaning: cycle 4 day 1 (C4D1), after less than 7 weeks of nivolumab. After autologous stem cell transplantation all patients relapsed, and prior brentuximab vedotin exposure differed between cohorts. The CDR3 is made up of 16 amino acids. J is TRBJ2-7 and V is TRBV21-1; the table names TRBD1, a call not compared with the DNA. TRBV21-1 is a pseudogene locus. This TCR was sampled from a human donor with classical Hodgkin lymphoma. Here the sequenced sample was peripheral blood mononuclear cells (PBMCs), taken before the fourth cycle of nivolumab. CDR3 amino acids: CASSSRDRAVSYEQYF. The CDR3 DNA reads TGTGCCAGCAGCTCGCGGGACAGGGCGGTATCCTACGAGCAGTACTTC.